This T cell receptor beta chain was documented in a study of OX40 agonist ivuxolimab in advanced cancers. Study-wide points: At 0.1 to 3.0 mg/kg and by week 6, clonal expansion occurred in CD4+ and CD8+ blood T cells. CD8+ T cells were the subset that, on average, had more expanded clones than CD4+. Clonal expansion among partial responders at 0.1-3.0 mg/kg ranked near the lowest.

As to this clone: Its antigen is not known.

Clones were read by immunoSEQ multiplex PCR, and TCRdb kept only the in-frame ones, dropping some. This repertoire shows roughly 75,000 clones, about four fifths found once; its top ten account for 0.76%. Drawing of blood for sampling happened at baseline, at cycle 4 day 1, and at cycle 7 day 1. Trimming pared 6 bases from V and 7 bases from J, leaving 13 bases between. Germline V CDR1 and CDR2: ENHRY, SYGVKD. CDR3 length: 13 residues. The gene calls are TRBV10-3 and TRBJ1-5; D possibly corresponds to TRBD1 (6 bases). This clonotype originated in an adult with an advanced solid tumor such as melanoma, head and neck, liver or kidney cancer. This specimen consisted of CD4+ or CD8+ T cells sorted from blood, obtained in a trial of the OX40 agonist ivuxolimab. The CDR3 loop reads CAIRSGERQPQHF. The DNA of the CDR3 is TGTGCCATCAGGTCAGGGGAACGCCAGCCCCAGCATTTT.